The next 10 T cell receptor beta chains were all read from a single sample in a study of somatic mutations in cytotoxic T cells in rheumatoid arthritis. Produced via immunoSEQ multiplex PCR; TCRdb's table is partial and in-frame only. The sample records roughly 2,400 clones, about 77% being singletons. The sequenced material came from CD8+ T cells sorted from blood. Receptors originate from a man between 65 and 85 years old with rheumatoid arthritis.

In nucleotides, the CDR3 is TGTGCCAGCAGCGGGGACAGGGGCCGGTTCTCCTACGAGCAGTACTTC. This gives the protein CASSGDRGRFSYEQYF. The rearrangement joins TRBV7-9 to TRBJ2-7; 10 bases fit TRBD1. V lost 5 bases and J lost 0; bases outside the gene matches: 7. The CDR3 runs 16 residues. In germline, CDR1 is SEHNR, CDR2 FQNEAQ (reference sequence).

The chain combines TRBV6-1 with TRBJ2-7; 7 bases align to TRBD2. The V and J ends lost 1 base and 5 bases, in that order; junction bases with no gene match: 5. The CDR3 runs to 14 residues. Per germline, CDR1 MNHNS and CDR2 SASEGT. The CDR3 nucleotides read TGTGCCAGCAGTGAAGGACTAGCTTTGAACGAGCAGTACTTC. This gives the protein CASSEGLALNEQYF.

This chain's CDR3 is CASSYGGNDQETQYF. For the CDR3, the DNA is TGTGCCAGCAGTTACGGAGGGAATGACCAAGAGACCCAGTACTTC. The chain has TRBV6-5 and TRBJ2-5; D might be TRBD2 (6 bases). The V end lost 2 bases, the J end lost 0 bases, and 10 bases lay between the germline ends. Germline CDR1 reads MNHEY; CDR2 reads SVGAGI. The CDR3 has 15 amino acids.

This chain links TRBV7-9 with TRBJ1-6; no definite D call. The CDR3 consists of 12 residues. Germline lookup yields CDR1 SEHNR and CDR2 FQNEAQ (reference sequence). Trimming left V 2 bases short and J 10 bases short, with 6 bases between. The CDR3 DNA sequence: TGTGCCAGCAGCTTACCAGGATCACCCCTCCACTTT. It codes for CASSLPGSPLHF.

This chain joins TRBV7-9 and TRBJ2-1; 10 bases match TRBD2. The CDR3 length is 15 residues. V gave up 5 bases and J gave up 5 bases; unmatched junction bases: 6. From germline, CDR1 is SEHNR and CDR2 FQNEAQ (reference sequence). CDR3 in amino acids: CASSPSGGYHNEQFF. CDR3 nucleotide sequence: TGTGCCAGCAGCCCTAGCGGGGGATATCACAATGAGCAGTTCTTC.

The chain joins TRBV5-6 to TRBJ2-7, with D possibly being TRBD2 (5 bases). CDR3 length: 15 amino acids. Trimming left V 4 bases short and J 2 bases short, with 16 bases between. Germline V lookup: CDR1 SGHDT, CDR2 YYEEEE. The CDR3 sequence: CASSPRTGNPYEQYF. For the CDR3, the DNA is TGTGCCAGCAGCCCCCGGACGGGGAACCCCTACGAGCAGTACTTC.

As to this clone: At one end, the junction sequence differs from germline, possibly due to a read error. The gene calls are TRBV5-7 and TRBJ2-7; 9 bases are shared with TRBD1. TRBV5-7 is marked as an open reading frame, function uncertain. The CDR3 runs to 14 residues. CDR3 sequence: CASRQDRGSYEQYF. The CDR3 nucleotides are TGCGCCAGCCGTCAGGACAGGGGTTCCTACGAGCAGTACTTC.

This rearrangement joins TRBV10-3 to TRBJ2-1; 7 positions agree with TRBD1. There are 16 residues in the CDR3. The germline CDR1 and CDR2 sequences are ENHRY and SYGVKD. V lost 3 bases to trimming and J lost 0 bases; unmatched junction nucleotides: 5. The CDR3 sequence: CAISDPDRSSYNEQFF. The CDR3 DNA sequence: TGTGCCATCAGTGACCCGGACAGGAGCTCCTACAATGAGCAGTTCTTC.

The rearrangement uses TRBV9 and TRBJ2-3, with 11 bases identical to TRBD2. The germline gives CDR1 SGDLS, CDR2 YYNGEE. J gave up 3 bases and V 3 bases, and 3 bases lay outside the gene matches. CDR3 length: 15 residues. The CDR3 region has the DNA TGTGCCAGCAGCGCCACTAGCGGGAGTACAGATACGCAGTATTTT. This sequence encodes CASSATSGSTDTQYF.

The V gene is TRBV27, the J gene TRBJ2-1; 7 bases agree with TRBD1. Trimming cost V 7 bases and J 6 bases; bases outside gene matches: 3. This CDR3 region has 12 residues. Germline V gene data show CDR1 as MNHEY and CDR2 as SMNVEV (reference sequence). CDR3 residues: CASTGTVNEQFF. The DNA for the CDR3 is TGTGCCAGCACCGGGACAGTCAATGAGCAGTTCTTC.